These T cell receptor beta chains were read from a single sample in a study of type 1 regulatory T cells. These TCRs' antigens remain unknown. Via MiXCR, TCRdb re-called the reads, giving one row per CDR3 protein. The sample yields about 69,000 distinct CDR3 sequences, less than 25% seen once. The sample comprised cultured type 1 regulatory T (Tr1) cells, either the whole culture or a sorted fraction (not recorded which). Receptors originate from a human donor in good health. Both conserved end residues are part of each CDR3. A D gene is named only where the DNA matches it firmly. Not all rows give a size; the values are once, few, many and, for expanded clones, a class.

clone size: many; D gene: .; V gene: TRBV20-1; J gene: TRBJ1-5; CDR3 protein: CSAREGGISNQPQHF; CDR3 DNA: TGCAGTGCTAGAGAGGGGGGCATCAGCAATCAGCCCCAGCATTTT
clone size: .; D gene: .; V gene: TRBV6-2/TRBV6-3; J gene: TRBJ1-5; CDR3 protein: CASSYSLFGGARGNQPQHF; CDR3 DNA: TGTGCCAGCAGTTACTCCCTATTTGGGGGGGCGCGTGGCAATCAGCCCCAGCATTTT
clone size: few; D gene: .; V gene: TRBV18; J gene: TRBJ2-7; CDR3 protein: CASSPLRTSSYEQYF; CDR3 DNA: TGTGCCAGCTCACCATTGCGCACTTCCTCCTACGAGCAGTACTTC
clone size: few; D gene: .; V gene: TRBV18; J gene: TRBJ2-7; CDR3 protein: CASSPIRDPSYEQYF; CDR3 DNA: TGTGCCAGCTCACCAATCAGGGATCCATCCTACGAGCAGTACTTC
clone size: .; D gene: TRBD1; V gene: TRBV20-1; J gene: TRBJ2-7; CDR3 protein: CSASKGTGYEQYF; CDR3 DNA: TGCAGTGCTAGCAAAGGGACAGGGTACGAGCAGTACTTC
clone size: .; D gene: .; V gene: TRBV9; J gene: TRBJ1-3; CDR3 protein: CASSVEALSGNTIYF; CDR3 DNA: TGTGCCAGCAGCGTCGAGGCCCTCTCTGGAAACACCATATATTTT
clone size: .; D gene: .; V gene: TRBV11-2; J gene: TRBJ1-4; CDR3 protein: CASSSTATNEKLFF; CDR3 DNA: TGTGCCAGCAGTTCGACTGCAACTAATGAAAAACTGTTTTTT
clone size: few; D gene: TRBD2; V gene: TRBV20-1; J gene: TRBJ2-7; CDR3 protein: CSAVTSGSYYEQYF; CDR3 DNA: TGCAGTGCAGTGACTAGCGGGAGTTACTACGAGCAGTACTTC
clone size: .; D gene: .; V gene: TRBV28; J gene: TRBJ2-2; CDR3 protein: CASSLSGTTGELFF; CDR3 DNA: TGTGCCAGCAGTTTATCAGGGACCACCGGGGAGCTGTTTTTT
clone size: .; D gene: TRBD2; V gene: TRBV10-3; J gene: TRBJ2-1; CDR3 protein: CATRGSGGEQFF; CDR3 DNA: TGTGCCACCCGGGGTAGCGGGGGGGAGCAGTTCTTC
clone size: many; D gene: .; V gene: TRBV20-1; J gene: TRBJ2-5; CDR3 protein: CSAYSGQETQYF; CDR3 DNA: TGCAGTGCCTACTCAGGGCAAGAGACCCAGTACTTC
clone size: few; D gene: .; V gene: TRBV4-2; J gene: TRBJ2-2; CDR3 protein: CASSRRETGELFF; CDR3 DNA: TGTGCCAGCAGCCGCAGGGAGACCGGGGAGCTGTTTTTT
clone size: .; D gene: .; V gene: TRBV5-5; J gene: TRBJ2-2; CDR3 protein: CASSQDGTPNGELFF; CDR3 DNA: TGTGCCAGCAGCCAGGACGGGACCCCTAATGGGGAGCTGTTTTTT
clone size: .; D gene: .; V gene: TRBV29-1; J gene: TRBJ2-3; CDR3 protein: CSAQSGTLTDTQYF; CDR3 DNA: TGCAGCGCCCAATCCGGGACTTTAACAGATACGCAGTATTTT
clone size: .; D gene: .; V gene: TRBV10-3; J gene: TRBJ2-7; CDR3 protein: CAISGQATYEQYF; CDR3 DNA: TGTGCCATCAGTGGGCAGGCGACCTACGAGCAGTACTTC
clone size: few; D gene: TRBD1; V gene: TRBV7-2; J gene: TRBJ1-1; CDR3 protein: CASSETGGKRTEAFF; CDR3 DNA: TGTGCCAGCAGCGAGACAGGGGGCAAGCGTACTGAAGCTTTCTTT
clone size: few; D gene: .; V gene: TRBV6-2/TRBV6-3; J gene: TRBJ2-7; CDR3 protein: CASTYDPARTRQYF; CDR3 DNA: TGTGCCAGCACCTACGACCCAGCTAGGACCCGGCAGTACTTC
clone size: .; D gene: TRBD2; V gene: TRBV7-2; J gene: TRBJ2-7; CDR3 protein: CASSLQASGSSYEQYF; CDR3 DNA: TGTGCCAGCAGCTTACAAGCTAGCGGTAGCTCCTACGAGCAGTACTTC
clone size: many; D gene: TRBD2; V gene: TRBV11-2; J gene: TRBJ2-3; CDR3 protein: CASSPGLAATDTQYF; CDR3 DNA: TGTGCCAGCAGCCCTGGACTAGCGGCCACAGATACGCAGTATTTT
clone size: many; D gene: TRBD2; V gene: TRBV12-3/TRBV12-4; J gene: TRBJ2-1; CDR3 protein: CASSRGTSGSMDEQFF; CDR3 DNA: TGTGCCAGCAGCCGTGGGACTAGCGGGAGTATGGATGAGCAGTTCTTC
clone size: few; D gene: .; V gene: TRBV7-2; J gene: TRBJ1-2; CDR3 protein: CASSLQGYYGYTF; CDR3 DNA: TGTGCCAGCAGCTTACAGGGTTACTATGGCTACACCTTC
clone size: few; D gene: .; V gene: TRBV11-2; J gene: TRBJ2-2; CDR3 protein: CASSYVGSGAGELFF; CDR3 DNA: TGTGCCAGCAGCTATGTGGGATCTGGGGCCGGGGAGCTGTTTTTT
clone size: few; D gene: TRBD2; V gene: TRBV5-1; J gene: TRBJ2-5; CDR3 protein: CASSMTSGKLGKYF; CDR3 DNA: TGCGCCAGCAGCATGACTAGCGGAAAACTCGGCAAGTACTTC
clone size: .; D gene: .; V gene: TRBV5-1; J gene: TRBJ2-3; CDR3 protein: CASRRQPTDTQYF; CDR3 DNA: TGCGCCAGCAGGAGGCAGCCTACAGATACGCAGTATTTT
clone size: .; D gene: .; V gene: TRBV4-2; J gene: TRBJ2-5; CDR3 protein: CASSQGGPSVETQYF; CDR3 DNA: TGTGCCAGCAGCCAAGGAGGGCCCTCCGTTGAGACCCAGTACTTC
clone size: .; D gene: TRBD2; V gene: TRBV12-3/TRBV12-4; J gene: TRBJ2-3; CDR3 protein: CASSRGLAGGDTQYF; CDR3 DNA: TGTGCCAGCAGCCGTGGACTAGCGGGAGGAGATACGCAGTATTTT
clone size: .; D gene: TRBD2; V gene: TRBV27; J gene: TRBJ2-2; CDR3 protein: CASSLLAGGTGELFF; CDR3 DNA: TGTGCCAGCAGTTTACTAGCGGGAGGGACCGGGGAGCTGTTTTTT
clone size: .; D gene: TRBD2; V gene: TRBV5-1; J gene: TRBJ2-5; CDR3 protein: CASSSGLAGGSQYF; CDR3 DNA: TGCGCCAGCAGCTCCGGACTAGCGGGAGGTTCCCAGTACTTC
clone size: few; D gene: .; V gene: TRBV7-8; J gene: TRBJ1-1; CDR3 protein: CASSLVGTAEAFF; CDR3 DNA: TGTGCCAGCAGCTTAGTTGGGACTGCTGAAGCTTTCTTT